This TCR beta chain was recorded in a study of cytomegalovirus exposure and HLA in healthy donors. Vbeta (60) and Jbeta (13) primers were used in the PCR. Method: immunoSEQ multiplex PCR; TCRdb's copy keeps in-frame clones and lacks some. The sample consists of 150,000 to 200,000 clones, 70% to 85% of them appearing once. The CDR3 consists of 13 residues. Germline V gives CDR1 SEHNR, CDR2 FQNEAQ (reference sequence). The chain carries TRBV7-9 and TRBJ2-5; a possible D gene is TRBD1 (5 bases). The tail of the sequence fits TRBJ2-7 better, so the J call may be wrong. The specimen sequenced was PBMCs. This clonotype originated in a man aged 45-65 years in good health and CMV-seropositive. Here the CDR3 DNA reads TGTGCCAGCAGCTTGTCCGGACACCCCGAGCAGTACTTC. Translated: CASSLSGHPEQYF.